The sequence of this TCR beta chain was determined in a study of human T cells and chemical hapten exposure. Looking at the study overall: Per-sample TCR yields varied mainly from small pooled library volume differences.

Trimming cost V 9 bases and J 9 bases; bases outside gene matches: 15. CDR3 length: 15 residues. Germline V gene lookup returns CDR1 SGDLS and CDR2 YYNGEE. The time point was: patch test 3, about 24 weeks after DPC sensitization. Treatment indicated: therapeutic diphenylcyclopropenone sensitization with weekly scalp DPC. Venepuncture was done earlier than the placement of each patch test. Patients had alopecia, were aged 18 to 70, and were not pregnant. Individual cDNA molecules in this library carried unique molecular identifiers. TCRdb re-derived calls from the RACE reads in MiXCR, one entry per CDR3 protein. The table lists approximately 160,000 distinct CDR3 sequences, about a quarter of them singletons.

This TCR came from a woman between 18 and 29 years old with alopecia areata. Some clones in this sample may be carry-over from other donors' samples. The chain couples TRBV9 to TRBJ2-3; 11 bases match TRBD2. The sample was whole blood, taken in connection with sensitization to the hapten diphenylcyclopropenone (DPC). CDR3: CATTTSGEPWETQYF. The CDR3, as DNA: TGTGCCACCACGACTAGCGGGGAACCATGGGAGACGCAGTATTTT.